The next 30 T cell receptor beta chains were all read from a single sample in a study of cytomegalovirus exposure and HLA in healthy donors. Primers: 60 Vbeta forward and 13 Jbeta reverse. Sequencing used immunoSEQ multiplex PCR; TCRdb keeps in-frame clones, though not all of them. This sample has roughly 200,000 clones, with more than 60% found just once. Material for sequencing was PBMCs. Every receptor here comes from a woman in her sixties or seventies in good health and CMV-seropositive.

The chain has TRBV30 and TRBJ1-4; D may be TRBD1 (6 bases). CDR1 is GTSNPN and CDR2 is SVGIG in the germline V gene (reference sequence). This CDR3 has 12 residues. V dropped 7 bases and J dropped 6 bases, with 12 bases sitting between them. DNA for the CDR3: TGTGCCTTCACTCAGGGGCATGAAAAACTGTTTTTT. Amino acid sequence: CAFTQGHEKLFF.

Here the CDR3 DNA reads TGCGCCAGCAGCTTGTGGGGGACAGTTAATGAAAAACTGTTTTTT. Its translation is CASSLWGTVNEKLFF. The chain is built from TRBV5-1 and TRBJ1-4; 7 bases are a match to TRBD1. V was clipped by 1 base and J by 4 bases; unmatched bases: 4. This CDR3 is 15 amino acids long. Germline assignment: CDR1 SGHRS and CDR2 YFSETQ.

This sequence joins TRBV6-5 and TRBJ2-3; maybe TRBD1 (6 bases). The CDR3 runs 14 residues. Germline assignment: CDR1 MNHEY and CDR2 SVGAGI. V was pared by 4 bases and J by 6 bases, with 14 bases between. The CDR3 sequence is CASSSRRGRDTQYF. Written as DNA, the CDR3 is TGTGCCAGCAGTTCCCGCAGGGGTAGGGATACGCAGTATTTT.

The chain carries TRBV6-1 and TRBJ1-1; tentatively, D is TRBD1 (5 bases). The germline CDR1 and CDR2 sequences are MNHNS and SASEGT. The V end lost 4 bases, the J end lost 5 bases, and 17 bases lay between the germline ends. This CDR3 has 15 residues. Here the CDR3 DNA reads TGTGCCAGCAGTGCACCCCTTAATCAGGGAACTGAAGCTTTCTTT. Protein sequence: CASSAPLNQGTEAFF.

In this sample, this clone turned up once. The V and J genes are TRBV11-2 and TRBJ1-5, with TRBD1 identical over 10 bases. V was pared by 4 bases and J by 0 bases, with 9 bases of the junction left unmatched. The germline CDR1 and CDR2 sequences are SGHAT and FQNNGV. The CDR3 is 18 amino acids. CDR3 region: CASSSGRTGGVSNQPQHF. The CDR3 coding sequence is TGTGCCAGCAGCTCCGGTCGGACAGGGGGAGTTAGCAATCAGCCCCAGCATTTT.

The V and J genes are TRBV4-1 and TRBJ1-2; 9 bases are shared with TRBD1. J was trimmed by 5 bases and V by 4 bases; bases with no gene match: 8. The CDR3 length is 15 residues. Germline CDR1 reads MGHRA; CDR2 reads YSYEKL. This CDR3 is CASSREPGQGYGYTF. The CDR3 DNA is TGCGCCAGCAGCCGAGAACCGGGACAGGGATATGGCTACACCTTC.

The chain combines TRBV29-1 with TRBJ2-3; possible D gene TRBD2, 5 bases. V lost 8 bases to trimming and J lost 3 bases, with 21 bases between them. Germline V lookup: CDR1 SQVTM, CDR2 ANQGSEA. CDR3 size: 15 residues. CDR3 loop: CSIGDDYRGTDTQYF. Here the CDR3 DNA reads TGCAGCATCGGTGATGACTATCGCGGAACAGATACGCAGTATTTT.

The chain recombines TRBV2 with TRBJ1-5; D might be TRBD1 (6 bases). Germline lookup yields CDR1 SNHLY and CDR2 FYNNEI. Trimming shortened V by 6 bases and J by 1 base, and 13 bases separated the two germline ends. The CDR3 contains 15 residues. CDR3 coding DNA: TGTGCCAGCAGGAGGGACATGGGGAGCAATCAGCCCCAGCATTTT. As protein: CASRRDMGSNQPQHF.

This clone has just a few counts. The gene calls are TRBV7-2 and TRBJ2-2, with a weak D call TRBD1 (6 bases). In germline, CDR1 is SGHTA, CDR2 FQGNSA. V was cut by 1 base and J by 9 bases, with 15 bases left in between. This CDR3 spans 15 amino acids. The CDR3, as DNA: TGTGCCAGCAGCTTAGAAGAGGGACACCTTAGGGAGCTGTTTTTT. It specifies CASSLEEGHLRELFF.

About this clone itself: Other DNA sequences in the same sample also yield this CDR3. The rearrangement links TRBV28 to TRBJ1-2; possibly TRBD1 for D (6 bases). V was clipped by 6 bases and J by 4 bases, with 9 bases between them. CDR1 is MDHEN and CDR2 is SYDVKM in the germline V gene. The CDR3 has 12 residues. The DNA for the CDR3 is TGTGCCAGCAGCTTGGACAGCTATGGCTACACCTTC. Encoded protein: CASSLDSYGYTF.

The V and J genes are TRBV11-3 and TRBJ1-1; no firm D call. This CDR3 spans 13 amino acids. Germline V gene sequence: CDR1 SGHNT, CDR2 YENEEA. Trimming removed 5 bases from V and 2 bases from J, with 9 bases in between. The CDR3 DNA sequence: TGTGCCAGCAGCGAGGAGTCTAACACTGAAGCTTTCTTT. Amino acids: CASSEESNTEAFF.

The chain is built from TRBV10-3 and TRBJ1-2; 8 bases align to TRBD1. The CDR3 is made up of 13 amino acids. Germline V gene lookup returns CDR1 ENHRY and CDR2 SYGVKD. The trim removed 8 bases at V and 4 bases at J, leaving 6 bases unmatched. In nucleotides, the CDR3 is TGTGCCATCGGACAGGGTGAAGGCTATGGCTACACCTTC. It translates to CAIGQGEGYGYTF.

This clone occurred a few times. This chain joins TRBV5-1 and TRBJ1-6, with 8 nucleotides matching TRBD1. Looked up from germline, CDR1 is SGHRS and CDR2 is YFSETQ. This CDR3 contains 16 residues. V dropped 0 bases and J dropped 5; count of bases not matched to a gene: 4. CDR3 residues: CASSLDGQGNNSPLHF. DNA of the CDR3: TGCGCCAGCAGCTTGGATGGACAGGGTAATAATTCACCCCTCCACTTT.

This chain connects TRBV28 to TRBJ1-5; 10 nucleotides align to TRBD1. CDR1 and CDR2 (germline): MDHEN, SYDVKM. Trimming cost V 5 bases and J 7 bases; bases outside gene matches: 8. The CDR3 loop spans 15 amino acids. The CDR3 DNA reads TGTGCCAGCAGTGGCCGGGACAGGGGAATCCAGCCCCAGCATTTT. Translated: CASSGRDRGIQPQHF. Full variable domain (remainder filled in from reference TRBV28 and TRBJ1-5): DVKVTQSSRYLVKRTGEKVFLECVQDMDHENMFWYRQDPGLGLRLIYFSYDVKMKEKGDIPEGYSVSREKKERFSLILESASTNQTSMYLCASSGRDRGIQPQHFGDGTRLSIL.

The chain employs TRBV4-2 and TRBJ2-1, with TRBD2 matching 11 bases. This CDR3 is 15 amino acids long. From germline, CDR1 is LGHNA and CDR2 YNFKEQ. The trim removed 5 bases at V and 6 bases at J, leaving 6 bases unmatched. This chain's CDR3 is CASSTGTSGTNEQFF. The CDR3 DNA follows: TGTGCCAGCAGCACCGGGACTAGCGGTACCAATGAGCAGTTCTTC.

The chain couples TRBV7-9 to TRBJ2-3; 8 positions match TRBD2. Germline CDR1 and CDR2: SEHNR and FQNEAQ (reference sequence). The junction had 11 bases not matched to a gene; V was cut back by 4 bases and J by 2 bases. The CDR3 runs to 17 residues. The DNA for the CDR3 is TGTGCCAGCAGCTGGGCACCCCCGGGGGGGTTCACAGATACGCAGTATTTT. This encodes CASSWAPPGGFTDTQYF.

This sequence joins TRBV18 and TRBJ2-5, with D uncertain. Trimming removed 1 base at V and 1 base at J, with 10 bases between. The CDR3 covers 15 residues. Germline assignment: CDR1 KGHSH and CDR2 LQKENI. The chain's CDR3 is CASSPRSQPQETQYF. The CDR3 DNA reads as TGTGCCAGCTCACCACGGTCACAGCCCCAAGAGACCCAGTACTTC.

V usage is TRBV2 and J usage is TRBJ1-2; 8 positions agree with TRBD1. CDR3 length: 14 amino acids. Germline V gene sequence: CDR1 SNHLY, CDR2 FYNNEI. The V gene end was trimmed by 6 bases and the J gene end by 8 bases; junction bases not matched to a gene: 11. CDR3 bases: TGTGCCAGCAGCGGAGCCGGACAGGGAGTAGGCTACACCTTC. The encoded protein is CASSGAGQGVGYTF.

This chain connects TRBV7-2 to TRBJ2-3; no clear D. V lost 4 bases, J lost 6 bases, and 14 bases lay in between. Germline assignment: CDR1 SGHTA and CDR2 FQGNSA. CDR3 length: 14 amino acids. The CDR3 protein is CASSSSLSEDTQYF. CDR3 coding DNA: TGTGCCAGCAGCTCCTCCCTTTCGGAGGATACGCAGTATTTT.

V gene TRBV5-1 combines with J gene TRBJ2-2, with 7 bases that match TRBD2. The CDR3 contains 16 residues. Unmatched junction bases numbered 7, after V lost 4 bases and J lost 1 base. The germline V gene has CDR1 SGHRS and CDR2 YFSETQ. CDR3 DNA: TGCGCCAGCAGCGGAGCGGGATCTTTGAACACCGGGGAGCTGTTTTTT. It codes for CASSGAGSLNTGELFF.

This clone was counted between two and nine times. The J gene is TRBJ1-1, the V gene TRBV30; 7 nucleotides line up with TRBD1. From germline, CDR1 is GTSNPN and CDR2 SVGIG (reference sequence). The CDR3 is made up of 13 amino acids. Unmatched junction bases numbered 5, after V lost 2 bases and J lost 5 bases. CDR3 coding DNA: TGTGCCTGGAGTTCCTACAGGGGAACTGAAGCTTTCTTT. This gives the protein CAWSSYRGTEAFF.

The chain combines TRBV25-1 with TRBJ2-3; 10 positions match TRBD2. Germline values: CDR1 MGHDK, CDR2 SYGVNS. V shed 6 bases, J shed 3 bases, and the junction held 6 bases outside the gene matches. The CDR3 length is 15 residues. The CDR3 is CASSGAGGSTDTQYF. DNA of the CDR3: TGTGCCAGCAGCGGAGCGGGGGGGAGTACAGATACGCAGTATTTT.

This sequence joins TRBV2 and TRBJ2-7; D is ambiguous. V lost 5 bases to trimming and J lost 7 bases, with 3 bases between them. The CDR3 is made up of 9 amino acids. The germline V gene has CDR1 SNHLY and CDR2 FYNNEI. The CDR3 protein is CASSPEQYF. The DNA for the CDR3 is TGTGCCAGCAGTCCGGAGCAGTACTTC.

The chain has TRBV5-1 and TRBJ1-1; 7 bases map to TRBD1. The germline V gene encodes CDR1 SGHRS and CDR2 YFSETQ. The CDR3 covers 15 residues. V gave up 5 bases and J gave up 4 bases; unmatched junction bases: 11. The CDR3 DNA sequence: TGCGCCAGCAGTTCACGGACAGGAGAAGTCACTGAAGCTTTCTTT. This translates into CASSSRTGEVTEAFF. Filled out from reference TRBV5-1 and TRBJ1-1, the complete variable domain reads KAGVTQTPRYLIKTRGQQVTLSCSPISGHRSVSWYQQTPGQGLQFLFEYFSETQRNKGNFPGRFSGRQFSNSRSEMNVSTLELGDSALYLCASSSRTGEVTEAFFGQGTRLTVV.

The CDR3 region is CASSPAQGGGYTF. The CDR3 DNA reads as TGTGCCAGCAGCCCAGCACAAGGAGGAGGCTACACCTTC. The V and J genes are TRBV14 and TRBJ1-2; unclear D gene. The CDR3 spans 13 residues. Germline V gene lookup returns CDR1 SGHDN and CDR2 FVKESK. Deletions cut 4 bases from V and 8 bases from J, with 14 bases between.

The chain recombines TRBV7-2 with TRBJ2-5; 10 bases fit TRBD2. Unmatched junction bases numbered 1, after V lost 4 bases and J lost 2 bases. This CDR3 spans 14 amino acids. The germline V gene has CDR1 SGHTA and CDR2 FQGNSA. Here the CDR3 reads CASSWGLAQETQYF. CDR3 DNA sequence: TGTGCCAGCAGCTGGGGACTAGCGCAAGAGACCCAGTACTTC. Together with reference TRBV7-2 and TRBJ2-5, the CDR3 gives the full variable domain: GAGVSQSPSNKVTEKGKDVELRCDPISGHTALYWYRQSLGQGLEFLIYFQGNSAPDKSGLPSDRFSAERTGGSVSTLTIQRTQQEDSAVYLCASSWGLAQETQYFGPGTRLLVL.

This clone was seen a few times. This chain connects TRBV5-4 to TRBJ1-4; 7 positions match TRBD1. V shed 3 bases, J shed 5 bases, and the junction held 4 bases outside the gene matches. Germline lookup yields CDR1 SGHNT and CDR2 YYREEE (reference sequence). The CDR3 totals 14 residues. CDR3 sequence (DNA): TGTGCCAGCAGCTCACCGGGACAGAATGAAAAACTGTTTTTT. This sequence encodes CASSSPGQNEKLFF.

V gene TRBV7-9 combines with J gene TRBJ2-4, with D unresolved. Germline CDR1 SEHNR, CDR2 FQNEAQ (reference sequence). The CDR3 runs 14 residues. The germline V and J ends were trimmed by 2 bases and 1 base, with 6 bases remaining between them. In nucleotides, the CDR3 is TGTGCCAGCAGCTTATTCCATGCCAAAAACATTCAGTACTTC. Protein sequence: CASSLFHAKNIQYF.

This clone was seen more than once but under ten times. The chain links TRBV9 to TRBJ1-1; D gene uncertain. The CDR3 loop spans 13 amino acids. Trimming shortened V by 1 base and J by 1 base, and 5 bases separated the two germline ends. Germline values: CDR1 SGDLS, CDR2 YYNGEE. CDR3 nucleotides: TGTGCCAGCAGCGTAAGCCAGAACACTGAAGCTTTCTTT. Translation gives CASSVSQNTEAFF.

In its sample, this clone was seen a few times. This sequence joins TRBV12-5 and TRBJ2-5; maybe TRBD1 (6 bases). Deletions cut 6 bases from V and 4 bases from J, with 12 bases between. Per the germline V gene, CDR1 is LGHNT and CDR2 is FRNRAP. The CDR3 is 13 amino acids. The CDR3 loop is CASGQDSRETQYF. The CDR3 nucleotides read TGTGCTAGTGGACAGGACAGTCGAGAGACCCAGTACTTC.